A selection of T cell receptor beta chains follows, all from one sample in a study of T cells in Graves' hyperthyroidism and ophthalmopathy. One entry per CDR3 protein, called by TCRdb with MiXCR from the multiplex PCR reads. Of about 560,000 distinct CDR3 sequences in the sample, 15% to 19% were seen once. Input material: blood. These TCRs come from a woman in her 30s with Graves' hyperthyroidism. The CDR3 runs from the conserved cysteine through the conserved F or W.

TRBV7-8 | CASSLHSLAGYNEQFF
TRBV20-1 | CSARGPSGSYEQYF
TRBV10-3 | CAISQATGVGTDTQYF
TRBV5-5 | CASSLVLSSYEQYF
TRBV29-1 | CSGAGQNTGELFF
TRBV27 | CASSDRTYNEQFF
TRBV4-2 | CASSQPGQNPLFSGNTIYF
TRBV4-2 | CASSQDGQGGSQPQHF
TRBV10-3 | CAISEDWTSGRAKDTQYF
TRBV11-2 | CASNQGAHEQFF
TRBV28 | CASSSGNGNQPQHF
TRBV28 | CASSPQGPLGEQYF
TRBV2 | CASRRTSGTDEQFF
TRBV5-1 | CASSVIQGNVDEQYF
TRBV20-1 | CSARAAGMNTEAFF
TRBV3-1 | CASSQLSTPGGRSYNEQFF
TRBV30 | CAGSVPGTNEKLFF
TRBV20-1 | CSARPFSGGGTYNEQFF
TRBV20-1 | CSASGNRDEQYF
TRBV5-1 | CASSPTVQGREQYF
TRBV20-1 | CSARALVRAEQYF
TRBV7-2 | CASRFGRGPNNEQFF
TRBV20-1 | CSASPVGISYNEQFF
TRBV12-3/TRBV12-4 | CASSLEQGGDQPQHF
TRBV5-1 | CASSLVSSGRGADTQYF
TRBV12-3/TRBV12-4 | CASRIGTSGMNEQFF
TRBV30 | CARYRVAPLHF
TRBV7-3 | CASSQTGGRTDTQYF
TRBV20-1 | CSARAGDEQFF
TRBV29-1 | CSVRGTGSNQPQHF
TRBV4-3 | CASSQGDRGQYEQYF
TRBV5-1 | CASSLGQGLSYNEQFF
TRBV3-1 | CASSQARYPHYVNEQFF